Listed below are T cell receptor beta chains from one sample, sequenced in a study of identical twins. TCRdb called the 5' RACE reads again in MiXCR, with one record for every CDR3 protein. The sample carries about 450,000 distinct CDR3 sequences, around a sixth recorded once. Sequenced input: naive T cells sorted from blood. These receptors were taken from a man in his fifties or sixties in good health. The CDR3 runs from the conserved cysteine through the conserved F or W. The order of the fields is D gene, CDR3 length, J gene, V gene, clone size, CDR3 DNA, CDR3 protein. D genes are given only for firm matches. Only some rows state a clone size, as once, few, many or a class for expanded clones.

TRBD2 | 17 | TRBJ2-1 | TRBV7-9 | NA | TGTGCCAGCAGCTTAGCGTCGGCGGGGGGGCTTGCGTATGAGCAGTTCTTC | CASSLASAGGLAYEQFF
NA | 16 | TRBJ1-6 | TRBV7-6 | NA | TGTGCCAGCAGCTCAACGGCGGGGGGTGCCAATTCACCCCTCCACTTT | CASSSTAGGANSPLHF
NA | 16 | TRBJ2-7 | TRBV12-3/TRBV12-4 | NA | TGTGCCAGCAGTTTTGAGGGCAGGAAGTTGTCCTACGAGCAGTACTTC | CASSFEGRKLSYEQYF
NA | 13 | TRBJ2-7 | TRBV20-1 | many | TGCAGTGCTAAGGTCTCAACTAGCAGCGAGCAGTACTTC | CSAKVSTSSEQYF
NA | 13 | TRBJ2-4 | TRBV5-8 | many | TGTGCCAGCAGCTTGGTCGTTAAAGGGATTCAGTACTTC | CASSLVVKGIQYF
NA | 15 | TRBJ2-7 | TRBV10-3 | NA | TGTGCCATCAGTGACCCACAGCCGGGAATATACGAGCAGTACTTC | CAISDPQPGIYEQYF
NA | 18 | TRBJ2-2 | TRBV7-6 | NA | TGTGCCAGCAGCTTAGAAAGAAGGCCCCGGAGGCACACCGGGGAGCTGTTTTTT | CASSLERRPRRHTGELFF
TRBD1 | 16 | TRBJ2-7 | TRBV4-1 | NA | TGCGCCAGCAGCCAAGATACAAGGACAGGGCCCACTAGGCAGTACTTC | CASSQDTRTGPTRQYF
NA | 14 | TRBJ2-4 | TRBV7-2 | NA | TGTGCCAGCAGCTTAAGCCCCACGGGGAACATTCAGTACTTC | CASSLSPTGNIQYF
NA | 13 | TRBJ2-5 | TRBV4-2 | NA | TGTGCCAGCTCTTACGGGACCCAAGAGACCCAGTACTTC | CASSYGTQETQYF
NA | 16 | TRBJ1-3 | TRBV10-3 | NA | TGTGCCATCAGTGAGGCAGGGCCCGACTCTGGAAACACCATATATTTT | CAISEAGPDSGNTIYF
NA | 17 | TRBJ2-1 | TRBV20-1 | many | TGCAGTGCTAGTCCTTTTATTGGGTCAGGGTCCTACAATGAGCAGTTCTTC | CSASPFIGSGSYNEQFF
TRBD2 | 16 | TRBJ2-3 | TRBV7-9 | few | TGTGCCAGCAGCCCCTCGGCGGGAGTGCGCACAGATACGCAGTATTTT | CASSPSAGVRTDTQYF
NA | 14 | TRBJ1-1 | TRBV27 | NA | TGTGCCAGCAGTTGGGGGGAGGGGGGTACTGAAGCTTTCTTT | CASSWGEGGTEAFF
NA | 16 | TRBJ1-1 | TRBV4-1 | NA | TGCGCCAGCAGCCAAGTACTGGGACACACTAACACTGAAGCTTTCTTT | CASSQVLGHTNTEAFF
NA | 16 | TRBJ2-2 | TRBV15 | NA | TGTGCCACCAGCAGACTCATCGGGGGAAACACCGGGGAGCTGTTTTTT | CATSRLIGGNTGELFF
NA | 15 | TRBJ2-1 | TRBV3-1 | few | TGTGCCAGCAGCCAAGAAGGAGTCGCCTACAATGAGCAGTTCTTC | CASSQEGVAYNEQFF
TRBD1 | 14 | TRBJ2-1 | TRBV27 | NA | TGTGCCAGCAGTGGGCCGGGACAGGGTAGGAAGCAGTTCTTC | CASSGPGQGRKQFF
NA | 15 | TRBJ1-5 | TRBV10-2 | many | TGCGCCAGCAGGATAACAGGTTCCAGCAATCAGCCCCAGCATTTT | CASRITGSSNQPQHF
NA | 15 | TRBJ2-1 | TRBV19 | NA | TGTGCCAGTACCCGGAGCCTGTCCTCCTACAATGAGCAGTTCTTC | CASTRSLSSYNEQFF
TRBD2 | 14 | TRBJ2-3 | TRBV6-1 | few | TGTGCCAGCAAAATGACTAGCAGCACAGATACGCAGTATTTT | CASKMTSSTDTQYF
NA | 15 | TRBJ2-3 | TRBV5-1 | NA | TGCGCCAGCCGTCCCCAGGGGGGGGCCCCAGATACGCAGTATTTT | CASRPQGGAPDTQYF
NA | 16 | TRBJ2-2 | TRBV5-6 | NA | TGTGCCAGCAGCCCCCCTGGCAGGGGTAACGCCGGGGAGCTGTTTTTT | CASSPPGRGNAGELFF
NA | 15 | TRBJ2-3 | TRBV5-5 | NA | TGTGCCAGCAGCCAACTAGGTGGTGGCACAGATACGCAGTATTTT | CASSQLGGGTDTQYF
NA | 11 | TRBJ2-1 | TRBV24-1 | many | TGTGCCACCAGTGATTTGGGGCGGTGGTTCTTC | CATSDLGRWFF
TRBD2 | 14 | TRBJ2-1 | TRBV10-3 | many | TGTGCCATCAGTGAGAGTCGGGGGGTGAATGAGCAGTTCTTC | CAISESRGVNEQFF
NA | 11 | TRBJ2-3 | TRBV20-1 | few | TGCAGTGCTAGAGGATGGCGTACGCAGTATTTT | CSARGWRTQYF
TRBD1 | 14 | TRBJ2-2 | TRBV5-1 | NA | TGCGCCAGCAGCTGGACAGGGTTGGCCGGGGAGCTGTTTTTT | CASSWTGLAGELFF
TRBD2 | 20 | TRBJ2-5 | TRBV14 | many | TGTGCCAGCAGCCACGCTCTGACTAGCGGAAGAGAGGGGTGGGCAGAGACCCAGTACTTC | CASSHALTSGREGWAETQYF
TRBD2 | 22 | TRBJ2-2 | TRBV5-4 | NA | TGTGCCAGCAGCTTGTCCCCATATAGCGGGGCCTTCTCATCCGCGAACACCGGGGAGCTGTTTTTT | CASSLSPYSGAFSSANTGELFF
NA | 12 | TRBJ2-1 | TRBV6-2/TRBV6-3 | many | TGTGCCAGCAACCGGGGGTACAATGAGCAGTTCTTC | CASNRGYNEQFF
NA | 14 | TRBJ1-5 | TRBV15 | few | TGTGCCACCAGCAGTCCCTGGGGCAATCAGCCCCAGCATTTT | CATSSPWGNQPQHF
NA | 14 | TRBJ2-5 | TRBV5-1 | many | TGCGCCAGCAGCTTGGTGGGGGGCGAAGAGACCCAGTACTTC | CASSLVGGEETQYF
NA | 15 | TRBJ1-4 | TRBV7-9 | few | TGTGCCAGCAGCTTAGACATATCGTCTAATGAAAAACTGTTTTTT | CASSLDISSNEKLFF
TRBD2 | 14 | TRBJ2-3 | TRBV30 | few | TGTGCCTGGAATACAGCGGGAGGCACAGATACGCAGTATTTT | CAWNTAGGTDTQYF
TRBD2 | 15 | TRBJ2-1 | TRBV5-1 | NA | TGCGCCAGCAGCGCGGGACTAGCGGGGGGGTATGAGCAGTTCTTC | CASSAGLAGGYEQFF
TRBD2 | 20 | TRBJ2-1 | TRBV24-1 | NA | TGTGCCACCAGTGATCCCCCGGGACTAGCGGGAGGGCCGGCTTACAATGAGCAGTTCTTC | CATSDPPGLAGGPAYNEQFF
NA | 16 | TRBJ2-6 | TRBV20-1 | many | TGCAGTGCTAGAGACAAGGGACCGCATAGGGCCAACGTCCTGACTTTC | CSARDKGPHRANVLTF
NA | 16 | TRBJ1-6 | TRBV4-1 | NA | TGCGCCAGCAGCCACCCCCGTTCCAGGAGGAATTCACCCCTCCACTTT | CASSHPRSRRNSPLHF
TRBD1 | 15 | TRBJ2-3 | TRBV4-3 | NA | TGCGCCAGCAGCCTCCAGACAGGGCAGACAGATACGCAGTATTTT | CASSLQTGQTDTQYF
NA | 13 | TRBJ1-1 | TRBV30 | few | TGTGCCTGGAGTGCGGGTAGGGGCACTGAAGCTTTCTTT | CAWSAGRGTEAFF
TRBD2 | 16 | TRBJ2-3 | TRBV4-3 | NA | TGCGCCAGCAGCCAAGACCCTAGCGGGGGGACAGATACGCAGTATTTT | CASSQDPSGGTDTQYF
TRBD1 | 15 | TRBJ1-6 | TRBV6-5 | few | TGTGCCAGCAGTTCCTCGGGACAGGGGGCTTCACCCCTCCACTTT | CASSSSGQGASPLHF
TRBD2 | 16 | TRBJ2-1 | TRBV7-2 | few | TGTGCCAGCAGCTTAGTGGGGACTAGCGGGGGTCATGAGCAGTTCTTC | CASSLVGTSGGHEQFF
NA | 14 | TRBJ2-7 | TRBV20-1 | few | TGCAGTGCTCCCGGGTTGGGGGCGTCGTACGAGCAGTACTTC | CSAPGLGASYEQYF
NA | 12 | TRBJ1-1 | TRBV12-3/TRBV12-4 | few | TGTGCCAGCAGTTTTCGGCAGGGTCGAGCTTTCTTT | CASSFRQGRAFF
NA | 14 | TRBJ2-1 | TRBV7-6 | NA | TGTGCCAGCAGCTTAGTTTTGACTAACAATGAGCAGTTCTTC | CASSLVLTNNEQFF
NA | 13 | TRBJ2-7 | TRBV12-3/TRBV12-4 | NA | TGTGCCAGCAACAACATTGGGCCCTACGAGCAGTACTTC | CASNNIGPYEQYF
TRBD1 | 13 | TRBJ2-7 | TRBV7-2 | many | TGTGCCAGCAGTCGACAGGGTACCTACGAGCAGTACTTC | CASSRQGTYEQYF
NA | 13 | TRBJ1-1 | TRBV20-1 | few | TGCAGTGCTAGTCGGACAGTTCGTGGTGAAGCTTTCTTT | CSASRTVRGEAFF
NA | 15 | TRBJ2-3 | TRBV28 | once | TGTGCCAGCAGACAGGGCCCGGGGTCCACAGATACGCAGTATTTT | CASRQGPGSTDTQYF
NA | 14 | TRBJ1-5 | TRBV20-1 | NA | TGCAGTGCTAGTCCCTCAGATAGCAATCAGCCCCAGCATTTT | CSASPSDSNQPQHF
TRBD1 | 21 | TRBJ2-1 | TRBV11-2 | NA | TGTGCCAGCACCGTTGGCTTTGAGGGGGCGAGTTTTATGAACTCCTACAATGAGCAGTTCTTC | CASTVGFEGASFMNSYNEQFF